This entry describes one TCR beta chain. This specimen comes from a study of blood T cell repertoires in COVID-19. As for the study in general: Samples came from the United States, Italy and Spain, spanning acute and convalescent COVID-19. In each case, the material was cDNA or gDNA derived from T cells, B-cell-depleted T cells, or PBMCs.

Authors' data handling: Reference gene primers were amplified, and this amplification served to estimate nucleated cell counts. The protocol was immunoSEQ multiplex PCR, while the TCRdb copy is restricted to in-frame clones and leaves out a portion. V, J and clone size were drawn from that table, and D and trimming were deduced from the DNA. The repertoire includes some 130,000 clones, roughly 69% of them detected once, and 1.5% to 2% sits in the top ten. The germline V gene has CDR1 MNHEY and CDR2 SVGAGI. The CDR3 has 13 amino acids. V was shortened by 3 bases and J by 6 bases, with 12 bases between the two germline ends.

The receptor was isolated from a woman between 70 and 85 years old with acute or convalescent COVID-19. Sequenced sample: peripheral blood. The chain uses TRBV6-5 and TRBJ2-7; D is possibly TRBD2 (5 bases). CDR3 coding DNA: TGTGCCAGCAGTTATGGGCCCGCGGGCGAGCAGTACTTC. Amino acids: CASSYGPAGEQYF.